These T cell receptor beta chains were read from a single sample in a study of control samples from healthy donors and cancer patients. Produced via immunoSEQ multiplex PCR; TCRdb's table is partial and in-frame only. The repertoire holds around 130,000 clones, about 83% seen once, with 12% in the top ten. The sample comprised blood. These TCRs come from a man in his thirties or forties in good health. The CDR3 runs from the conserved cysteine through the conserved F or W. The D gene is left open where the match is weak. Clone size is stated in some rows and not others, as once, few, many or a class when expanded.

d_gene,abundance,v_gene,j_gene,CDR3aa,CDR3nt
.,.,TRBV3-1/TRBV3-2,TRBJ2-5,CASSQVLEETQYF,TGTGCCAGCAGCCAAGTCCTAGAAGAGACCCAGTACTTC
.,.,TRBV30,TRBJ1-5,CAWSGTVGNQPQHF,TGTGCCTGGAGTGGGACAGTGGGCAATCAGCCCCAGCATTTT
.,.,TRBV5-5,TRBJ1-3,CASSLEGSGNTIYF,TGTGCCAGCAGCTTGGAGGGCAGCGGAAACACCATATATTTT
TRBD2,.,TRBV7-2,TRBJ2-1,CASSPRGAGGLGEQFF,TGTGCCAGCAGCCCCCGGGGAGCGGGGGGGCTGGGTGAGCAGTTCTTC
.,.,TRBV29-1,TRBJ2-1,CSALLGLFNEQFF,TGCAGCGCCCTTCTTGGACTATTCAATGAGCAGTTCTTC
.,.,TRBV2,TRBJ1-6,CASNPNGGDRSPLHF,TGTGCCAGCAATCCCAACGGAGGGGATCGTTCACCCCTCCACTTT
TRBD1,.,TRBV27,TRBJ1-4,CASGTPGQSNEKLFF,TGTGCCAGCGGCACCCCGGGACAGTCTAATGAAAAACTGTTTTTT
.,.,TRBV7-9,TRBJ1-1,CASSPQVNTEAFF,TGTGCCAGCAGCCCCCAGGTGAACACTGAAGCTTTCTTT
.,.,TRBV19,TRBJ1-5,CASSGDRNQPQHF,TGTGCCAGTAGTGGTGACAGAAATCAGCCCCAGCATTTT
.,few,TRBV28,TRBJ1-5,CASSENQPQHF,TGTGCCAGCAGTGAAAATCAGCCCCAGCATTTT
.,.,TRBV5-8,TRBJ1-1,CASSLYVGKFF,TGTGCCAGCAGCTTGTACGTCGGGAAATTCTTT
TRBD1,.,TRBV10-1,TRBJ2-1,CASSGTGSNEQFF,TGCGCCAGCAGCGGGACAGGGAGTAATGAGCAGTTCTTC
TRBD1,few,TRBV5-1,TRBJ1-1,CASSFGQGAAEAFF,TGCGCCAGCAGCTTTGGACAGGGGGCCGCTGAAGCTTTCTTT
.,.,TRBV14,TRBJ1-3,CASSLGNTIYF,TGTGCCAGCAGCCTTGGAAACACCATATATTTT
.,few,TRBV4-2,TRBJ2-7,CASSRNDYEQYF,TGTGCCAGCAGTCGCAACGACTACGAGCAGTACTTC
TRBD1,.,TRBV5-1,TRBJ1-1,CASSLEWDRVQTFF,TGCGCCAGCAGCTTGGAGTGGGACAGGGTGCAGACTTTCTTT
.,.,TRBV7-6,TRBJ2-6,CASSLWGGETGANVLTF,TGTGCCAGCAGCTTATGGGGGGGCGAGACTGGGGCCAACGTCCTGACTTTC
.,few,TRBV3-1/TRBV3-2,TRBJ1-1,CASSQEGGNEAFF,TGTGCCAGCAGCCAAGAAGGGGGAAATGAAGCTTTCTTT
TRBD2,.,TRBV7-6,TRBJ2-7,CASSLTSGGSYEQYF,TGTGCCAGCAGCCTTACTAGCGGGGGCTCCTACGAGCAGTACTTC
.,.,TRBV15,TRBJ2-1,CATSREEGSLKGEQFF,TGTGCCACCAGCAGAGAAGAAGGCAGCCTCAAGGGTGAGCAGTTCTTC
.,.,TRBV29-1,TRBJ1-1,CSVETSMNTEAFF,TGCAGCGTTGAAACCAGCATGAACACTGAAGCTTTCTTT
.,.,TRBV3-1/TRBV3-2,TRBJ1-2,CASSQDTRPNYGYTF,TGTGCCAGCAGCCAAGATACCAGGCCCAACTATGGCTACACCTTC
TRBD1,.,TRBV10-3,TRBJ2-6,CAISGDRVRGANVLTF,TGTGCCATCAGTGGGGACAGGGTCCGTGGGGCCAACGTCCTGACTTTC
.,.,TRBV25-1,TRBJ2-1,CASSEIRGYYNEQFF,TGTGCCAGCAGTGAGATCAGGGGCTATTACAATGAGCAGTTCTTC
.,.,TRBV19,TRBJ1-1,CASIPEQGGRTEAFF,TGTGCCAGTATTCCGGAACAGGGTGGGAGGACTGAAGCTTTCTTT
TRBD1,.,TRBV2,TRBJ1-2,CASSQGAIYGYTF,TGTGCCAGCAGTCAGGGGGCCATCTATGGCTACACCTTC
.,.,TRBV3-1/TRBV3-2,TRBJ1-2,CASSQGHTNYGYTF,TGTGCCAGCAGCCAAGGCCACACTAACTATGGCTACACCTTC
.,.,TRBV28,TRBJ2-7,CASSLGVRVLRPYEQYF,TGTGCCAGCAGTTTAGGGGTAAGGGTCCTTCGCCCCTACGAGCAGTACTTC
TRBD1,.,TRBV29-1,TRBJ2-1,CSAGQGGRTTYNEQFF,TGCAGCGCGGGACAGGGAGGTAGGACGACCTACAATGAGCAGTTCTTC
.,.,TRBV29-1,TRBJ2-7,CSVEDRGARPTKQYF,TGCAGCGTTGAAGATCGTGGTGCCCGACCTACGAAGCAGTACTTC
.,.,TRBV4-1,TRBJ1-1,CASSQMGGQHHTEAFF,TGCGCCAGCAGCCAAATGGGGGGGCAACATCACACTGAAGCTTTCTTT
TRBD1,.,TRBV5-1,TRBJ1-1,CASSFQGAGTEAFF,TGCGCCAGCAGCTTTCAGGGGGCTGGCACTGAAGCTTTCTTT
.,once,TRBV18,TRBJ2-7,CASSLADRSEQYF,TGTGCCAGCTCTCTCGCTGACAGGAGCGAGCAGTACTTC
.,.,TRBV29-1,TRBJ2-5,CSVEVGRPGWEQTQYF,TGCAGCGTTGAAGTTGGAAGACCGGGTTGGGAACAGACCCAGTACTTC
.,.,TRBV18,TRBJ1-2,CASSPGPKGYTF,TGTGCCAGCTCACCTGGACCGAAAGGCTACACCTTC
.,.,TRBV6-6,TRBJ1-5,CASSYSAGNQPQHF,TGTGCCAGCAGTTACTCGGCAGGGAATCAGCCCCAGCATTTT
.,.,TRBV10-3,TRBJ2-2,CAITRTATGELFF,TGTGCCATCACCCGGACAGCGACCGGGGAGCTGTTTTTT
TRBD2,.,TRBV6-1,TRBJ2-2,CASSEELAGALVGELFF,TGTGCCAGCAGTGAAGAACTAGCGGGGGCCCTGGTAGGGGAGCTGTTTTTT
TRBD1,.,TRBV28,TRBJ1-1,CASSLPRGTGYTEAFF,TGTGCCAGCAGTTTACCACGAGGGACAGGTTACACTGAAGCTTTCTTT
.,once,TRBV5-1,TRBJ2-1,CASSVSVGNNEQFF,TGCGCCAGCAGCGTAAGTGTCGGGAACAATGAGCAGTTCTTC
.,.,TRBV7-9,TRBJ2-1,CASSAPGPRDTEQFF,TGTGCCAGCAGCGCCCCGGGACCCCGAGATACTGAGCAGTTCTTC
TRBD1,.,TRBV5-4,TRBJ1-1,CASSPGQALTEAFF,TGTGCCAGCAGCCCGGGACAGGCTCTCACTGAAGCTTTCTTT
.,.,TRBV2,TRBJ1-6,CASSAWVRENSPLHF,TGTGCCAGCAGTGCATGGGTCAGGGAAAATTCACCCCTCCACTTT
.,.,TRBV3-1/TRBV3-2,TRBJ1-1,CASSQALVGNTEAFF,TGTGCCAGCAGCCAAGCCTTGGTTGGGAACACTGAAGCTTTCTTT
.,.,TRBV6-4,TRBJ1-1,CASRVSLLTEAFF,TGTGCCAGCAGGGTCAGTTTACTCACTGAAGCTTTCTTT
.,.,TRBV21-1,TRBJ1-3,CASSPAGGWGGNTIYF,TGTGCCAGCAGCCCGGCGGGGGGCTGGGGAGGAAACACCATATATTTT
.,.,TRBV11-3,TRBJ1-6,CASSLRIPSYNSPLHF,TGTGCCAGCAGCTTGAGGATACCCTCCTATAATTCACCCCTCCACTTT
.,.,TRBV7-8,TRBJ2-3,CASSLRQGGGLWDTQYF,TGTGCCAGCAGCTTAAGGCAGGGTGGGGGCTTGTGGGATACGCAGTATTTT
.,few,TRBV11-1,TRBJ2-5,CASSLFSRLAQETQYF,TGTGCCAGCAGCTTGTTCAGTCGGTTAGCCCAAGAGACCCAGTACTTC